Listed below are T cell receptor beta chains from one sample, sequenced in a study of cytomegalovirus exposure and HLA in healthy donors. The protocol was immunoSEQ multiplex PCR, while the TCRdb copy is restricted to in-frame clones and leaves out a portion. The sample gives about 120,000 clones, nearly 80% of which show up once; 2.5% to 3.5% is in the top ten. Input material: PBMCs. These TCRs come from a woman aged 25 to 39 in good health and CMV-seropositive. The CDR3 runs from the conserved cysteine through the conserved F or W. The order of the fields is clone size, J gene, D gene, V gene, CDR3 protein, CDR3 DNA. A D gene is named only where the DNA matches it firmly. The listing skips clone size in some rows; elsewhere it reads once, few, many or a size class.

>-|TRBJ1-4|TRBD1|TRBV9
CASSQGASNEKLFF
TGTGCCAGCTCACAGGGGGCGTCTAATGAAAAACTGTTTTTT
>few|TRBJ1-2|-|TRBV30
CAWTIGQGTYGYTF
TGTGCCTGGACAATCGGTCAGGGGACCTATGGCTACACCTTC
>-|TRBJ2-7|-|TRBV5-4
CASSFGGGLSYEQYF
TGTGCCAGCAGCTTCGGCGGGGGCCTCTCCTACGAGCAGTACTTC
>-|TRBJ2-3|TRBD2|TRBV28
CASSLLTSGHRTDTQYF
TGTGCCAGCAGTTTACTCACTAGCGGGCACCGCACAGATACGCAGTATTTT
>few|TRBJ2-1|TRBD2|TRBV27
CASSSLPGTSGVSYNEQFF
TGTGCCAGCAGTTCGCTTCCCGGGACTAGCGGGGTTTCCTACAATGAGCAGTTCTTC
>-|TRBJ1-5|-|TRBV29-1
CSVVQGTGQPQHF
TGCAGCGTTGTACAGGGAACGGGTCAGCCCCAGCATTTT
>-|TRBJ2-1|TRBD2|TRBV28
CASSSVGGEAYNEQFF
TGTGCCAGCAGTTCGGTGGGGGGGGAAGCCTACAATGAGCAGTTCTTC
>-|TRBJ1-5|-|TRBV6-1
CASSLDGDQPQHF
TGTGCCAGCAGCCTTGACGGGGATCAGCCCCAGCATTTT
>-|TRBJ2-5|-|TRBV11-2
CASSPGHVEGVFGETQYF
TGTGCCAGCAGCCCCGGTCATGTCGAAGGGGTCTTTGGAGAGACCCAGTACTTC
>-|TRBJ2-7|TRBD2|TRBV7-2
CASSPVALAGGNRNEQYF
TGTGCCAGCAGCCCAGTCGCACTAGCGGGGGGGAATCGCAACGAGCAGTACTTC
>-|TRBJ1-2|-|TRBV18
CASSPIDTRLGYTF
TGTGCCAGCTCACCTATTGACACTCGGCTTGGCTACACCTTC
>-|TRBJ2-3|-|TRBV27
CASSSPDRTQYF
TGTGCCAGCAGTTCCCCCGACAGGACGCAGTATTTT
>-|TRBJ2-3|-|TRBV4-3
CASSQDYEKDTQYF
TGCGCCAGCAGCCAAGATTACGAGAAAGATACGCAGTATTTT
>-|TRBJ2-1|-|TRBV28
CASSRPTGAQFF
TGTGCCAGCAGCCGGCCCACAGGTGCGCAGTTCTTC
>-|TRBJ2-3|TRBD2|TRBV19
CASSSLAGTDTQYF
TGTGCCAGTAGTTCCCTAGCGGGAACAGATACGCAGTATTTT
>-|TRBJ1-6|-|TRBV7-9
CASSPQQGASPLHF
TGTGCCAGCAGCCCTCAACAGGGAGCTTCACCCCTCCACTTT
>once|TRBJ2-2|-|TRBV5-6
CASSLVDSHPTNTGELFF
TGTGCCAGCAGCTTGGTGGACAGCCACCCCACCAACACCGGGGAGCTGTTTTTT
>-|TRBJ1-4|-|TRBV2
CAGKQETNEKLFF
TGTGCCGGAAAACAGGAGACTAATGAAAAACTGTTTTTT
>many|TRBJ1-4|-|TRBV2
CASSETGGDEKLFF
TGTGCCAGCAGTGAAACGGGGGGGGATGAAAAACTGTTTTTT
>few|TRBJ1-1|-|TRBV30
CAWMSGFLKNMNTEAFF
TGTGCCTGGATGTCAGGGTTCTTAAAAAACATGAACACTGAAGCTTTCTTT
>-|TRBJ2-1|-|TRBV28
CASSFGGPKQFF
TGTGCCAGCAGTTTCGGGGGGCCCAAGCAGTTCTTC